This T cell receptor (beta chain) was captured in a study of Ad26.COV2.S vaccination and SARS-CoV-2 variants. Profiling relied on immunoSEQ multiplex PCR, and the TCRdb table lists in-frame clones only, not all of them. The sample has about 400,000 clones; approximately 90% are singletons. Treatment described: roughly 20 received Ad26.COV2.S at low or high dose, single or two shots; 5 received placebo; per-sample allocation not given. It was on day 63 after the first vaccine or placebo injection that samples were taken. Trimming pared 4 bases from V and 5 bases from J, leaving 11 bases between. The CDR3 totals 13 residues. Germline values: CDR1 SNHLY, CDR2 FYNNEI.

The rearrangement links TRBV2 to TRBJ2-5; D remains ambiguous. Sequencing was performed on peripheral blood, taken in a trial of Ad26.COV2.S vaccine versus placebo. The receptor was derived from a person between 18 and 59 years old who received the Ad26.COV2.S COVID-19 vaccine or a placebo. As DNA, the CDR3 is TGTGCCAGCAGTGCGTCGTTACTCGAGACCCAGTACTTC. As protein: CASSASLLETQYF.